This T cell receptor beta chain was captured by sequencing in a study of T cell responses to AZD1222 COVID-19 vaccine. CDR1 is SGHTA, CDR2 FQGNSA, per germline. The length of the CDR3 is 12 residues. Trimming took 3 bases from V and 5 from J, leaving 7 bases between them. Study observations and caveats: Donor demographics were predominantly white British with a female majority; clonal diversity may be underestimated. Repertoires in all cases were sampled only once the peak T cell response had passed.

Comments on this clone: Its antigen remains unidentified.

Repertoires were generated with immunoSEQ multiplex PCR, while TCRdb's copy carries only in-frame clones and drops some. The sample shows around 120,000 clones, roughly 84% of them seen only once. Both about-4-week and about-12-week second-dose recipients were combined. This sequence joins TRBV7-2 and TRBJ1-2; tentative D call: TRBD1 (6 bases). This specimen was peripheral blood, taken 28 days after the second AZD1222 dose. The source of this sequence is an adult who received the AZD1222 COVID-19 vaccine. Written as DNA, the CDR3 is TGTGCCAGCAGCTTCGGACAGTATGGCTACACCTTC. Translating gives CASSFGQYGYTF.